This T cell receptor (beta chain) is from a study of breast tumors, draining lymph nodes, adjacent tissues. From the multiplex PCR reads, TCRdb called clonotypes with MiXCR, one entry per CDR3 protein. The data show about 21,000 distinct CDR3 sequences, roughly 50% seen once. The length of the CDR3 is 16 residues. From germline, CDR1 is PRHDT and CDR2 FYEKMQ (reference sequence). Comments on this clonotype: The antigen remains undetermined. Relative to the germline gene, one junction end is altered; a read error may explain this.

Study findings and constraints: That most tumor T cells come from lymph nodes remained unproven.

J is TRBJ2-2 and V is TRBV13, with D maybe TRBD2 (5 bases). Sequencing used breast tumor tissue. This clonotype originated in a female donor with breast cancer. Some clones in this sample may be carry-over from other donors' samples. CDR3 loop: CASSVIGGSNTGELSF. The CDR3 coding sequence is TGTGCCAGCAGCGTAATTGGCGGGTCGAACACCGGGGAGCTGTCTTTT.